This is a list of T cell receptor beta chains from one sample in a study of blood T cell repertoires in COVID-19. Profiling relied on immunoSEQ multiplex PCR, and the TCRdb table lists in-frame clones only, not all of them. The sample lists about 300,000 clones; under 90% were seen once. Specimen: PBMCs or T cells enriched from blood (not recorded which). These receptors all come from a man under 40 who had recovered from COVID-19. CDR3s include the opening cysteine and the closing phenylalanine or tryptophan. Each record gives: D gene, clone size, V gene, J gene, CDR3 DNA, CDR3 protein. The D gene is left open where the match is weak. Size tells how often a clone was seen (once, few, many) or the class of an expanded clone, and some rows leave it out.

>TRBD1|.|TRBV4-2|TRBJ1-3
TGTGCCAGCAGCCAAGAGCAGGGGGCTATCGGAAACACCATATATTTT
CASSQEQGAIGNTIYF
>.|.|TRBV11-2|TRBJ2-1
TGTGCCAGCAGCCCGGTCGGTGAGCAGTTCTTC
CASSPVGEQFF
>.|.|TRBV28|TRBJ1-3
TGTGCCAGCAGTTTATCCTCAGGAGGGCGACAGTCCACCGCGCTCTCTGGAAACACCATATATTTT
CASSLSSGGRQSTALSGNTIYF
>.|.|TRBV18|TRBJ2-7
TGTGCCAGCTCACCACGCCACCCGCGGGCTGACGGCGAGCAGTACTTC
CASSPRHPRADGEQYF
>.|once|TRBV6-5|TRBJ1-1
TGTGCCAGCTTAAACACTGAAGCTTTCTTT
CASLNTEAFF
>.|.|TRBV27|TRBJ1-2
TGTGCCAGCAGTCTTCATGGACAGCCCTATGGCTACACCTTC
CASSLHGQPYGYTF
>.|.|TRBV7-2|TRBJ2-7
TGTGCCAGCAGCGTGATGACTGGAAGCTCCTACGAGCAGTACTTC
CASSVMTGSSYEQYF
>TRBD1|.|TRBV7-8|TRBJ2-1
TGTGCCAGCAGCCCTACAGGGGCAAACACTTACGCGGAGCAGTTCTTC
CASSPTGANTYAEQFF
>.|.|TRBV21-1|TRBJ2-7
TGTGCCAGAAATTACCGGGACAGGGGCTACGAGCAGTACTTC
CARNYRDRGYEQYF
>.|.|TRBV19|TRBJ2-3
TGTGCCAGTAGTATGAGGGCAGCTAGCACAGATACGCAGTATTTT
CASSMRAASTDTQYF
>.|.|TRBV3-1/TRBV3-2|TRBJ2-2
TGTGCCAGCAGCCTACAAGGACTACAGTTTGGCGGGGAGCTGTTTTTT
CASSLQGLQFGGELFF
>TRBD2|.|TRBV27|TRBJ2-1
TGTGCCAGCAGTTTCGAGGGAGGGTTTGATGAGCAGTTCTTC
CASSFEGGFDEQFF
>.|.|TRBV11-2|TRBJ2-7
TGTGCCAGCAGCTTAGAAGAGGGGGGGGCCTACGAGCAGTACTTC
CASSLEEGGAYEQYF
>TRBD1|.|TRBV5-1|TRBJ1-5
TGCGCCAGCAGCCTAGGACAGGGCGATCAGCCCCAGCATTTT
CASSLGQGDQPQHF
>TRBD1|.|TRBV3-1/TRBV3-2|TRBJ1-5
TGTGCCAGCAGCAGAACAGGGGGCAATCAGCCCCAGCATTTT
CASSRTGGNQPQHF
>TRBD2|.|TRBV19|TRBJ2-2
TGTGCCAGTAGCCGGGGACTAGCGGCGAACACCGGGGAGCTGTTTTTT
CASSRGLAANTGELFF
>.|.|TRBV9|TRBJ1-1
TGTGCCAGCAGCTACGGTTTGAACACTGAAGCTTTCTTT
CASSYGLNTEAFF
>TRBD1|.|TRBV5-4|TRBJ1-2
TGTGCCAGCAGCTCCATTTCGACAGGGGTCCCTGGCTACACCTTC
CASSSISTGVPGYTF
>TRBD1|.|TRBV20-1|TRBJ2-7
TGCAGTGCTAGTAACAGGGGTGGCGAGCAGTACTTC
CSASNRGGEQYF
>.|.|TRBV7-9|TRBJ1-1
TGTGCCAGCAGCTCCCTTCCTGAAGCTTTCTTT
CASSSLPEAFF
>TRBD1|once|TRBV7-6|TRBJ2-3
TGTGCCAGCAGCCGATACCCGACAGGGGAAAACACAGATACGCAGTATTTT
CASSRYPTGENTDTQYF
>.|many|TRBV5-1|TRBJ1-6
TGCGCCAGCAGCTTTGGCGGGCCGAGCTCCTATAATTCACCCCTCCACTTT
CASSFGGPSSYNSPLHF
>TRBD1|.|TRBV19|TRBJ2-7
TGTGCCAGTATCCCCGGGACAGGGGGCAACTACGAGCAGTACTTC
CASIPGTGGNYEQYF
>TRBD2|.|TRBV29-1|TRBJ2-5
TGCAGCGTTGAAGATCTACCGGGGACTAGCGGGGGCGGGGAGACCCAGTACTTC
CSVEDLPGTSGGGETQYF
>.|once|TRBV11-1|TRBJ1-4
TGTGCCAGCAGCCGGCGGGCCAATCCTGAAAAACTGTTTTTT
CASSRRANPEKLFF
>TRBD2|.|TRBV24-1|TRBJ2-1
TGTGCCACCAGTGATTGGACTAGCGGGAGGGATGAGCAGTTCTTC
CATSDWTSGRDEQFF
>.|.|TRBV11-3|TRBJ2-5
TGTGCCAGCAGCAGCCGTCGGGAGAATCAAGAGACCCAGTACTTC
CASSSRRENQETQYF
>.|.|TRBV6-5|TRBJ1-1
TGTGCCAGCAGTTACTCGGGGCAGGCGATTAACACTGAAGCTTTCTTT
CASSYSGQAINTEAFF
>TRBD1|once|TRBV6-5|TRBJ2-1
TGTGCCAGCAGCGGCCCCGGGACAGGGGACGATGAGCAGTTCTTC
CASSGPGTGDDEQFF
>TRBD2|.|TRBV5-1|TRBJ2-1
TGCGCCAGCAGCTTGGATACTAGCGGGGGGGCATACAATGAGCAGTTCTTC
CASSLDTSGGAYNEQFF
>TRBD1|.|TRBV15|TRBJ1-6
TGTGCCACCAGAAGGCCCGGGACAGGGAACTTACCCCTCCACTTT
CATRRPGTGNLPLHF
>TRBD1|.|TRBV19|TRBJ1-5
TGTGCCAGTAGGATAGACAGGGGAACGCTTCAGCCCCAGCATTTT
CASRIDRGTLQPQHF
>.|once|TRBV4-1|TRBJ2-3
TGCGCCAGCAGCCAAGCCGGGGTTAGCACAGATACGCAGTATTTT
CASSQAGVSTDTQYF
>.|.|TRBV2|TRBJ1-1
TGTGCCAGCAGTGGGGCGCTGGGCACTGAAGCTTTCTTT
CASSGALGTEAFF
>.|few|TRBV7-9|TRBJ2-1
TGTGCCAGCAGCCCGAGGGCGGGACAGAACCACAATGAGCAGTTCTTC
CASSPRAGQNHNEQFF
>TRBD1|many|TRBV5-1|TRBJ1-2
TGCGCCAGCAGCACGGACAGGGACTATGGCTACACCTTC
CASSTDRDYGYTF
>TRBD2|few|TRBV30|TRBJ2-7
TGTGCCCGGACTAGCGGGAGCTACGAGCAGTACTTC
CARTSGSYEQYF
>TRBD1|.|TRBV10-3|TRBJ2-3
TGTGCCATCAGTGAAACAGGGGCAAGGGATACGCAGTATTTT
CAISETGARDTQYF
>TRBD2|.|TRBV11-2|TRBJ2-5
TGTGCCAGCAGCCACCAGACTAGCGGGAGGAGACTGTCAGAGACCCAGTACTTC
CASSHQTSGRRLSETQYF
>TRBD1|.|TRBV30|TRBJ1-4
TGTGCCTGGAGAACCGGGACAGGGGGTCTTGTGGAAAAACTGTTTTTT
CAWRTGTGGLVEKLFF